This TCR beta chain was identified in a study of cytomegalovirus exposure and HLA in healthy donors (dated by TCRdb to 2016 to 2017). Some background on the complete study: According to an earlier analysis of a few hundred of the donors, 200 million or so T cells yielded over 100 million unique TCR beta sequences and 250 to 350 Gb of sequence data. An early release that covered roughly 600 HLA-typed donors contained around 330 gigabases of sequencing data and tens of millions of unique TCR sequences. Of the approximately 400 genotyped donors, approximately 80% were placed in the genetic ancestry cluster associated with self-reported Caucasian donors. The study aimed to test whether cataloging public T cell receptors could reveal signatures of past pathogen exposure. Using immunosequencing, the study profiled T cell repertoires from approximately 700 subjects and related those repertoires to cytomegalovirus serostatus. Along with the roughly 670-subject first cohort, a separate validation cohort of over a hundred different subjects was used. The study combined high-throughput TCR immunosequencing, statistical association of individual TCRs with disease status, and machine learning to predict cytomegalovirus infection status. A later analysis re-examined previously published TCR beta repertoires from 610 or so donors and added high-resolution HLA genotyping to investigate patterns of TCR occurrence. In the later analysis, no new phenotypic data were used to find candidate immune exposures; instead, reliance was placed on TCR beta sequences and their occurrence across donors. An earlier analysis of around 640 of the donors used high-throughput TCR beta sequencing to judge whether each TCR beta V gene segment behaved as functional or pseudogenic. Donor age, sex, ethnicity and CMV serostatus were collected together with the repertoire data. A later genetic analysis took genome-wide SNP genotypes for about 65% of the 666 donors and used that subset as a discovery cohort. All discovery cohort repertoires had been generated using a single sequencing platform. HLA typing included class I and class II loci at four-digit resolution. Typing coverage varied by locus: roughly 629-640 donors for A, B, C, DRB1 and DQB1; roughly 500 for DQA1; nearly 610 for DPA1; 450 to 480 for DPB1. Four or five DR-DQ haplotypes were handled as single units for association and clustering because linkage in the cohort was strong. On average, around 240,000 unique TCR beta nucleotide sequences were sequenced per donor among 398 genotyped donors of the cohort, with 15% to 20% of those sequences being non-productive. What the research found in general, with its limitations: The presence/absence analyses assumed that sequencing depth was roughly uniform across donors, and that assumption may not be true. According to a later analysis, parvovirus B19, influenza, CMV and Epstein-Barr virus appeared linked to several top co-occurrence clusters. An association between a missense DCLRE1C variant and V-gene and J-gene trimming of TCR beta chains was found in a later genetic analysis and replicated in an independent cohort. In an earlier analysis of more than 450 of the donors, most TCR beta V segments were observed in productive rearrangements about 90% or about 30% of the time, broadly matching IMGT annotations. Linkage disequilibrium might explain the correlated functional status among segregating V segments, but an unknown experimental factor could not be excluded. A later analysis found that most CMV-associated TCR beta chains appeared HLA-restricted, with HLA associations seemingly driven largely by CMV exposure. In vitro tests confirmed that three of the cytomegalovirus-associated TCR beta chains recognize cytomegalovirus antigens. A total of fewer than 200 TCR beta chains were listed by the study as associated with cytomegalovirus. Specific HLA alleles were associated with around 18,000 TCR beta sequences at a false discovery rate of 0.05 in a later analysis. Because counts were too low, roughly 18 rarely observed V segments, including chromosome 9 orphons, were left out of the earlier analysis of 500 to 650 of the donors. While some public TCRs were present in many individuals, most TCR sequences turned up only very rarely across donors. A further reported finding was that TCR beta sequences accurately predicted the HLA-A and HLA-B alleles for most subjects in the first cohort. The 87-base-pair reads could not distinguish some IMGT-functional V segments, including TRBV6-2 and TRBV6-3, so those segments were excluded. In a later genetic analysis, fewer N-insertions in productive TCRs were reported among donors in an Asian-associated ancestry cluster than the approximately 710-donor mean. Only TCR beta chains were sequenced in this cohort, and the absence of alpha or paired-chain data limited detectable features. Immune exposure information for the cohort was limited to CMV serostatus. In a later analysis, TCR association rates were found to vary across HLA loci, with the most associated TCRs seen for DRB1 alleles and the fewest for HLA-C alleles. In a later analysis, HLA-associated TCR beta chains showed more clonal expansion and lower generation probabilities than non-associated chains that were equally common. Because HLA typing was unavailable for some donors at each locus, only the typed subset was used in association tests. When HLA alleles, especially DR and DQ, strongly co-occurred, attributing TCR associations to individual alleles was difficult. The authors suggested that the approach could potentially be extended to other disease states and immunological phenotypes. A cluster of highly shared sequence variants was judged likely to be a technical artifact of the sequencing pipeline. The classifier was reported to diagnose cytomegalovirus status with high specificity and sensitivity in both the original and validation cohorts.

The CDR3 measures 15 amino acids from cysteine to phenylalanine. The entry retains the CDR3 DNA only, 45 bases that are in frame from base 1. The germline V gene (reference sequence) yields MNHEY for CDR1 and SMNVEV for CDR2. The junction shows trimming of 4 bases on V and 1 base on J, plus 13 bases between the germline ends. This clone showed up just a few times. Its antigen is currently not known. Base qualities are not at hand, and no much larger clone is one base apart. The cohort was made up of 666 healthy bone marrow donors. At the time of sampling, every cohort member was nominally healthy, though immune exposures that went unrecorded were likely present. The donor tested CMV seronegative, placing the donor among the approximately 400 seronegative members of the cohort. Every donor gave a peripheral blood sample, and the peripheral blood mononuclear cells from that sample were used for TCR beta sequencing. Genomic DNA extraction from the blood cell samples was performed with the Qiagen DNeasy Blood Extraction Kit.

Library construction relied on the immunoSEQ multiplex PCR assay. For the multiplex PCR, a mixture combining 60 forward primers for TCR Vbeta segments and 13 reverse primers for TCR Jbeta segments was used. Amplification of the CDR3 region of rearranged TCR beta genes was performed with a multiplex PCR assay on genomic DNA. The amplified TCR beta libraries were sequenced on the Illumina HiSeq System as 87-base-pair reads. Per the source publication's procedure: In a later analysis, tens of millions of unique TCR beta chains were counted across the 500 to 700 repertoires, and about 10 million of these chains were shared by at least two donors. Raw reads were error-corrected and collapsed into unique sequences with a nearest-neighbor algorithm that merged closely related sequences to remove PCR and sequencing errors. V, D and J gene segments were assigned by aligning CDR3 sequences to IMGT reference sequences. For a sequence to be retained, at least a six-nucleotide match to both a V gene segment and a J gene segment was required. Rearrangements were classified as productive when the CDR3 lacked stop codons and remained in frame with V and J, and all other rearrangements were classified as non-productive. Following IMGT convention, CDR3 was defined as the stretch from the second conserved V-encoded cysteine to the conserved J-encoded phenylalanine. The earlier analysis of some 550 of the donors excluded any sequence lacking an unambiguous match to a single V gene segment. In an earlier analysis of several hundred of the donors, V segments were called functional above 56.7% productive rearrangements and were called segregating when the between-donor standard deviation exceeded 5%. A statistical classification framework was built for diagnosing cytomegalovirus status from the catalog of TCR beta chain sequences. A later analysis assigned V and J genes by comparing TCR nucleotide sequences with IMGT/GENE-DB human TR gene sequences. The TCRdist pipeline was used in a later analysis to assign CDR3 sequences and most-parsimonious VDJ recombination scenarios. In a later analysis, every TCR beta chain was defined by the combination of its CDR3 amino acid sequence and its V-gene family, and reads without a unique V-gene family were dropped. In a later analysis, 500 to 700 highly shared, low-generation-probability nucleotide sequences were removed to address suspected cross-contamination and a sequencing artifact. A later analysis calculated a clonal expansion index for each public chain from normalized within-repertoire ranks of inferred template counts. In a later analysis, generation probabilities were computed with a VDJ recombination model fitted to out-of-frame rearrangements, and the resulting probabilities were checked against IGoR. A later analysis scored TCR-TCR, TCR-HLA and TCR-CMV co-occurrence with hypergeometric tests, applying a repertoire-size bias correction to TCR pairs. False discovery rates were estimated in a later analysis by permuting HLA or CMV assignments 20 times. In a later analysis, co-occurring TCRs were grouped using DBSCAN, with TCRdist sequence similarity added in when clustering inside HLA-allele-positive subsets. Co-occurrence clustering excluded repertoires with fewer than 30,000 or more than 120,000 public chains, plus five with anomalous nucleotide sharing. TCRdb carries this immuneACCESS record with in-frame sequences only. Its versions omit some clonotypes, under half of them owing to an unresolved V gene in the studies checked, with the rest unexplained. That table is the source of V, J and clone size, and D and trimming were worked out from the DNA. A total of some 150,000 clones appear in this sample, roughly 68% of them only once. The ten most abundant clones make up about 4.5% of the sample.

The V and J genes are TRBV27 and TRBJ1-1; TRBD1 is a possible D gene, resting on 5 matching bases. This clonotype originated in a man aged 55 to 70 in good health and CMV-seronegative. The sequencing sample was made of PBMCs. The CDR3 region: CASSSFGHGNTEAFF. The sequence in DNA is TGTGCCAGCAGTTCCTTTGGACACGGGAACACTGAAGCTTTCTTT.